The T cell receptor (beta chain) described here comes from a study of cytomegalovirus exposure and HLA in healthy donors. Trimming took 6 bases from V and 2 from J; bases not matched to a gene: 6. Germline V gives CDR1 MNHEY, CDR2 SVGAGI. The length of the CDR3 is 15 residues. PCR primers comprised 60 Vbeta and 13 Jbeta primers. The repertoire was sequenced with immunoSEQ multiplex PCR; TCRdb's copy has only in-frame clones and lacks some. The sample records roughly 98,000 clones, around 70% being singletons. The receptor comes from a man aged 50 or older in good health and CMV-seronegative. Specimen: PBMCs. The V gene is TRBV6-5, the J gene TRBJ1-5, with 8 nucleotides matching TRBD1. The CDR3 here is CASRDRDGGNQPQHF. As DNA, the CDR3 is TGTGCCAGCAGGGACAGGGATGGAGGCAATCAGCCCCAGCATTTT.